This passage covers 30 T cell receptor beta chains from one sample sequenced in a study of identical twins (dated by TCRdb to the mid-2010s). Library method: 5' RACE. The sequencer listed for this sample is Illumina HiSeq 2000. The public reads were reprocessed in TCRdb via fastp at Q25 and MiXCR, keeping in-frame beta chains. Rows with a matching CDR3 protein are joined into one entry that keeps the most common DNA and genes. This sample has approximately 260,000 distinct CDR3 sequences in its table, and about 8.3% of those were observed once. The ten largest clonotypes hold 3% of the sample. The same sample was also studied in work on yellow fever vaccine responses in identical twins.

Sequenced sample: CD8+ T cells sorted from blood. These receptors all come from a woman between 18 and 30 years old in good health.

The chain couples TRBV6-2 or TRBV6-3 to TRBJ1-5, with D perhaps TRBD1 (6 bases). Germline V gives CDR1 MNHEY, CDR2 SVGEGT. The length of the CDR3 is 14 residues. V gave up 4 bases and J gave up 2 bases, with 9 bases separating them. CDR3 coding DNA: TGTGCCAGCAGTTCATGGACAGGCAATCAGCCCCAGCATTTT. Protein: CASSSWTGNQPQHF.

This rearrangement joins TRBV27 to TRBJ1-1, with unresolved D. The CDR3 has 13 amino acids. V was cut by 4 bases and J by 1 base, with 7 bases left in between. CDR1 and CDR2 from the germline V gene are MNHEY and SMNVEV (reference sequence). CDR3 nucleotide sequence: TGTGCCAGCAGTTGGGCCGAGAACACTGAAGCTTTCTTT. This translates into CASSWAENTEAFF.

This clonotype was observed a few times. The chain's CDR3 is CSARGGDSTKYGYTF. CDR3 DNA sequence: TGCAGTGCTAGGGGGGGGGACAGTACAAAATATGGCTACACCTTC. The chain carries TRBV20-1 and TRBJ1-2; 7 bases line up with TRBD1. Germline CDR1 and CDR2: DFQATT and SNEGSKA (reference sequence). This CDR3 has 15 residues. V shed 3 bases and J 5 bases; nucleotides not matched to a gene: 12.

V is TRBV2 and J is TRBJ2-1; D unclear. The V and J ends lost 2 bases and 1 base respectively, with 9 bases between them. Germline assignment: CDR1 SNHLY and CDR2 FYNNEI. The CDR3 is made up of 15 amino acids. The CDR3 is CASSESRASYNEQFF. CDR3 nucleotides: TGTGCCAGCAGTGAAAGTCGGGCATCCTACAATGAGCAGTTCTTC. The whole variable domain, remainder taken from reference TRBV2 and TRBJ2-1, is EPEVTQTPSHQVTQMGQEVILRCVPISNHLYFYWYRQILGQKVEFLVSFYNNEISEKSEIFDDQFSVERPDGSNFTLKIRSTKLEDSAMYFCASSESRASYNEQFFGPGTRLTVL.

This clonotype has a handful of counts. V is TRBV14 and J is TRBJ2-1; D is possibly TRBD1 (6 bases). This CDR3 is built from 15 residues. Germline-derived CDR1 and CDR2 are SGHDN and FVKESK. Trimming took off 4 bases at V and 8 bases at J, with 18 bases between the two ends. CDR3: CASSPRGYRAYEQFF. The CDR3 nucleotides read TGTGCCAGCAGCCCTCGCGGATACAGGGCCTATGAGCAGTTCTTC.

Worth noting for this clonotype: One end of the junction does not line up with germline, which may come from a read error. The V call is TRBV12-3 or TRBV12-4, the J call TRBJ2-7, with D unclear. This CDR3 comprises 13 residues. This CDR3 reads CASSLEATALRRF. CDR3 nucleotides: TGTGCCAGCAGTTTAGAGGCCACCGCCCTCAGACGCTTC.

Here the CDR3 DNA reads TGTGCCAGCAGCCCCCCGATAGGGGCCTACGAGCAGTACTTC. Protein sequence: CASSPPIGAYEQYF. V and J are TRBV7-9 and TRBJ2-7; maybe TRBD1 (5 bases). Germline V gene sequence: CDR1 SEHNR, CDR2 FQNEAQ (reference sequence). There are 14 residues in the CDR3. The V end was cut by 5 bases, the J end by 2 bases, with 13 bases between.

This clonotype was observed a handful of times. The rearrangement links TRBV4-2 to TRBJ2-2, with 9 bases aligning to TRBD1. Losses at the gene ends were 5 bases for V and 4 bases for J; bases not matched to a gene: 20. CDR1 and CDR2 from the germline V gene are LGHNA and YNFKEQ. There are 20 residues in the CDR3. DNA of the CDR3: TGTGCCAGCAGCGCGGACAGGGGCCAGAGTGGACTCAAATCCACCGGGGAGCTGTTTTTT. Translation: CASSADRGQSGLKSTGELFF.

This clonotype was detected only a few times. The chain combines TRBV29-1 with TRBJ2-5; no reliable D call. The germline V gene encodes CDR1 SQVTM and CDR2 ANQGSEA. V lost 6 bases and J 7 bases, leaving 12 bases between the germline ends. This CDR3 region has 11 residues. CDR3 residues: CSVPWLGTQYF. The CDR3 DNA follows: TGCAGCGTGCCCTGGCTTGGGACCCAGTACTTC.

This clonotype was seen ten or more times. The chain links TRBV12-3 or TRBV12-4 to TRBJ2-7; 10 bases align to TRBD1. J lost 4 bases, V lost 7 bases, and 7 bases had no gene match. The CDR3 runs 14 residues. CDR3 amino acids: CASTRTGGSYEQYF. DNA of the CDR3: TGTGCCAGCACCCGGACAGGGGGATCTTACGAGCAGTACTTC.

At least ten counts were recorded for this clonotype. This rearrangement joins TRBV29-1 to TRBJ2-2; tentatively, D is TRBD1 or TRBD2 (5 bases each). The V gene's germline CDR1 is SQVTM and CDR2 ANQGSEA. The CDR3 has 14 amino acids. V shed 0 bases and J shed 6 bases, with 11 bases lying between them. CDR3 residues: CSVEERGAAGELFF. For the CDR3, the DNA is TGCAGCGTTGAAGAAAGGGGAGCGGCCGGGGAGCTGTTTTTT.

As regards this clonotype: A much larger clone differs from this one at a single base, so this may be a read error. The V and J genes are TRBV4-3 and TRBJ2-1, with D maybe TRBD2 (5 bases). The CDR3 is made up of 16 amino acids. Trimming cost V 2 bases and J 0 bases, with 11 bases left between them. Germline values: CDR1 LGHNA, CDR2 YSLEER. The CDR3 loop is CASSQRTLSSYNEQFF. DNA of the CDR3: TGCGCCAGCAGCCAACGGACTCTTAGCTCCTACAATGAGCAGTTCTTC.

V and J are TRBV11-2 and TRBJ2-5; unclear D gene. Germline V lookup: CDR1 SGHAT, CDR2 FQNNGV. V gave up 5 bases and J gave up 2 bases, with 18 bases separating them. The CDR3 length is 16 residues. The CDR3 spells CASSLGGLEVQETQYF. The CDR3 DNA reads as TGTGCCAGCAGCCTCGGCGGTCTGGAAGTGCAAGAGACCCAGTACTTC. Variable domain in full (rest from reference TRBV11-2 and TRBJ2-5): EAGVAQSPRYKIIEKRQSVAFWCNPISGHATLYWYQQILGQGPKLLIQFQNNGVVDDSQLPKDRFSAERLKGVDSTLKIQPAKLEDSAVYLCASSLGGLEVQETQYFGPGTRLLVL.

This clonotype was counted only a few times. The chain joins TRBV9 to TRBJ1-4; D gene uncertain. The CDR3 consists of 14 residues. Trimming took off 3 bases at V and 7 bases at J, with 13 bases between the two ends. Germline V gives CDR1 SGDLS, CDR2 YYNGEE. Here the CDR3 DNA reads TGTGCCAGCAGCGCAGACGGTGAGCGTGAAAAACTGTTTTTT. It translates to CASSADGEREKLFF.

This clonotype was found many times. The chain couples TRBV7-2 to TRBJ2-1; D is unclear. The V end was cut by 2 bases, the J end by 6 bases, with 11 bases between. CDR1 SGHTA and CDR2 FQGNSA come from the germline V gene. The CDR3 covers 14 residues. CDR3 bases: TGTGCCAGCAGCTTATCGGTGGCTGTCAATGAGCAGTTCTTC. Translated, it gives CASSLSVAVNEQFF.

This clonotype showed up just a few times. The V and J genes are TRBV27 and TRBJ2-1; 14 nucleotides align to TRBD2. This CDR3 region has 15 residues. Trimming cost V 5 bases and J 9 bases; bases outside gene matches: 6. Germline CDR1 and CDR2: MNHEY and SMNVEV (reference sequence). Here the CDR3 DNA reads TGTGCCAGCAGTCAGGGACTAGCGGGAGTTGGTGAGCAGTTCTTC. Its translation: CASSQGLAGVGEQFF.

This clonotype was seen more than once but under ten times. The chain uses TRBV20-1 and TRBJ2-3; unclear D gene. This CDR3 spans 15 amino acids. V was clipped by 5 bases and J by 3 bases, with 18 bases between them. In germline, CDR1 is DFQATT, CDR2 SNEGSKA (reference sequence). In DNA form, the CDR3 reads TGCAGTGCTTCCCCGGACCGATTTGGAACAGATACGCAGTATTTT. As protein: CSASPDRFGTDTQYF.

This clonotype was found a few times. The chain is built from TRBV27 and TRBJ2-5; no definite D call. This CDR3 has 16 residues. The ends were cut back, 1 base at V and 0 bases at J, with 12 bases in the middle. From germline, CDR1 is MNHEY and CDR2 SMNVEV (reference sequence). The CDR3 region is CASSLFAPAHQETQYF. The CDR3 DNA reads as TGTGCCAGCAGTTTATTTGCCCCGGCTCACCAAGAGACCCAGTACTTC.

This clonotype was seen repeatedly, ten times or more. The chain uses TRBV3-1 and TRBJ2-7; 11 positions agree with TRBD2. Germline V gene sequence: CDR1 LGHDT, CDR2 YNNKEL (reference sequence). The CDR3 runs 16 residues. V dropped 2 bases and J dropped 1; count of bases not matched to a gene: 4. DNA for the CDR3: TGTGCCAGCAGCCAACCCGGGACTAGCGGATCCTACGAGCAGTACTTC. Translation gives CASSQPGTSGSYEQYF.

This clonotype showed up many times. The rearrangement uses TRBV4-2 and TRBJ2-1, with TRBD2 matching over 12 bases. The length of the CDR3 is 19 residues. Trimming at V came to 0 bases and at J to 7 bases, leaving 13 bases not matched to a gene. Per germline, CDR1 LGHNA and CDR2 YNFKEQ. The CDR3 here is CASSQEKVTSGSPRNEQFF. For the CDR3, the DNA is TGTGCCAGCAGCCAAGAGAAGGTGACTAGCGGGAGCCCCCGGAATGAGCAGTTCTTC.

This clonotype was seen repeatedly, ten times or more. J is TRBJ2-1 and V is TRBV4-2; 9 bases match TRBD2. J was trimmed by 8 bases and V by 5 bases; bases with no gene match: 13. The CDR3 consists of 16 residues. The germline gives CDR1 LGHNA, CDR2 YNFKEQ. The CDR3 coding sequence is TGTGCCAGCAGCGTTCCGGGACTAGCTACGGGCCATGAGCAGTTCTTC. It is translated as CASSVPGLATGHEQFF.

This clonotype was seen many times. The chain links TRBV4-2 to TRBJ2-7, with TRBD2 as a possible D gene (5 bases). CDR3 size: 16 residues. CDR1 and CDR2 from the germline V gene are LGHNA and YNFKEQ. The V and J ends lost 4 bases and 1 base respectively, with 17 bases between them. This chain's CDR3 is CASSRDGGAASYEQYF. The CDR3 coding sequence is TGTGCCAGCAGCCGAGACGGTGGAGCGGCGTCCTACGAGCAGTACTTC.

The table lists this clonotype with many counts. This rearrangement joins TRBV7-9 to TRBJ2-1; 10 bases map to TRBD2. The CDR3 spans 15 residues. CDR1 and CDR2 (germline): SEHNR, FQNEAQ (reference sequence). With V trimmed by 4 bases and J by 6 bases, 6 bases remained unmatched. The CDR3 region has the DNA TGTGCCAGCAGCTCCGGCGTAGCGGGGGGCAATGAGCAGTTCTTC. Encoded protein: CASSSGVAGGNEQFF.

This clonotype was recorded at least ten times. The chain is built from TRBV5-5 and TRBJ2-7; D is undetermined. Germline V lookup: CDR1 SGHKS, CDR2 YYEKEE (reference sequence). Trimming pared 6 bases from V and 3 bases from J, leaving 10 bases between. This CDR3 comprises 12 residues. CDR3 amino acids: CASNQWGYEQYF. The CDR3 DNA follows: TGTGCCAGCAACCAATGGGGCTACGAGCAGTACTTC.

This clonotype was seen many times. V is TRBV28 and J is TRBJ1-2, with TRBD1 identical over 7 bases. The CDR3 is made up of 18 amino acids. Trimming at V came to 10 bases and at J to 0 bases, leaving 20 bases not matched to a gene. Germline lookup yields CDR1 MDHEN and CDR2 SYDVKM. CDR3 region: CATNLLLGQSNPNYGYTF. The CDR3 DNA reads TGTGCCACCAATCTCCTCCTGGGACAGTCAAACCCTAACTATGGCTACACCTTC.

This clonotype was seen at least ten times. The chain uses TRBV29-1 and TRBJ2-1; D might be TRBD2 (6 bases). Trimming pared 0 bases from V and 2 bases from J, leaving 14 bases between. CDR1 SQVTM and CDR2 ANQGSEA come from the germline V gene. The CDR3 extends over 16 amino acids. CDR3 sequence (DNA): TGCAGCGTTGAAGATATAGCGGTTACAGCCTACAATGAGCAGTTCTTC. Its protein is CSVEDIAVTAYNEQFF.

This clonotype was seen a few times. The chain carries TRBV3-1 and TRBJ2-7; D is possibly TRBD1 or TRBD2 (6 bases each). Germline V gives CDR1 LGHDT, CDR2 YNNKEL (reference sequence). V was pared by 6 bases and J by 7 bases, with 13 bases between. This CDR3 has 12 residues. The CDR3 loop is CASRLQGGEQYF. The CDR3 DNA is TGTGCCAGCAGACTACAGGGAGGAGAGCAGTACTTC.

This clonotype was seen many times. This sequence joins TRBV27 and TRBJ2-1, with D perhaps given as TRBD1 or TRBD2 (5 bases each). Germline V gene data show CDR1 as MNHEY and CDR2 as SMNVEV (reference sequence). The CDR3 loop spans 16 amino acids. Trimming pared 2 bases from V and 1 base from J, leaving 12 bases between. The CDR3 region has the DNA TGTGCCAGCAGTTTACTGGGGGAGAGATCCTACAATGAGCAGTTCTTC. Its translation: CASSLLGERSYNEQFF.

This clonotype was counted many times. The chain's CDR3 is CASGLGTGGRNEQFF. The CDR3 nucleotides read TGTGCCAGCGGGCTTGGGACAGGGGGCCGGAATGAGCAGTTCTTC. The V gene is TRBV28, the J gene TRBJ2-1; 12 nucleotides align to TRBD1. Germline CDR1 reads MDHEN; CDR2 reads SYDVKM. CDR3 length equals 15 residues. The trim removed 8 bases at V and 7 bases at J, leaving 9 bases unmatched.

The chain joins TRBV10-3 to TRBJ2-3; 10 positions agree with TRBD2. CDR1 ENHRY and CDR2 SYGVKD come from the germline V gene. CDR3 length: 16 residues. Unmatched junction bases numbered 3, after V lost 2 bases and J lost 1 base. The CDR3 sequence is CAISESSGGRTDTQYF. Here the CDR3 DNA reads TGTGCCATCAGTGAGAGTAGCGGGGGGCGCACAGATACGCAGTATTTT.